One and the same sample provided the 13 T cell receptor beta chains below, sequenced in a study of vaccination and CD4 T cells after COVID-19. No antigen has been identified for these receptors. Once obtained from cultured CD4+ T cells, the DNA was sequenced using the Oncomine TCR Beta short-read assay. TCRdb passed the PCR reads through MiXCR, listing each CDR3 protein once. The sample includes about 18,000 distinct CDR3 sequences, 45% to 55% of them seen just once. The treatment denotes: roughly 11-day PBMC culture with coronavirus spike peptide pools or control peptides (ViraFEST assay). The source material was CD4+ T cells from blood, cultured in vitro. The receptors were sampled from a human donor who had recovered from COVID-19.

This clonotype has more than one count but fewer than ten. The chain carries TRBV6-2 or TRBV6-3 and TRBJ2-2; D is uncertain. The CDR3 contains 12 residues. V lost 2 bases and J 12 bases, leaving 10 bases between the germline ends. From germline, CDR1 is MNHEY and CDR2 SVGEGT. The CDR3 region is CASSYAPRKLFF. As DNA, the CDR3 is TGTGCCAGCAGTTACGCACCACGGAAGCTGTTTTTT.

This clonotype was detected only a few times. The chain combines TRBV19 with TRBJ1-1, with D hard to call. Trimming removed 0 bases at V and 0 bases at J, with 5 bases between. In germline, CDR1 is LNHDA, CDR2 SQIVND (reference sequence). The CDR3 covers 14 residues. This chain's CDR3 is CASSIERLNTEAFF. The DNA of the CDR3 is TGTGCCAGTAGTATAGAAAGGTTGAACACTGAAGCTTTCTTT.

The DNA of the CDR3 is TGTGCCAGCAGCTTCGGGCGGGGGAACACTGAAGCTTTCTTT. This codes for CASSFGRGNTEAFF. The rearrangement joins TRBV7-6 to TRBJ1-1; D is uncertain. This CDR3 contains 14 residues. V lost 3 bases, J lost 1 base, and 9 bases lay in between. Looked up from germline, CDR1 is SGHVS and CDR2 is FNYEAQ.

In this sample, this clonotype turned up a few times. V and J are TRBV7-9 and TRBJ1-1; D is unclear. The CDR3 covers 11 residues. The V and J ends lost 3 bases and 4 bases respectively, with 3 bases between them. Germline CDR1 reads SEHNR; CDR2 reads FQNEAQ (reference sequence). DNA for the CDR3: TGTGCCAGCAGCTTGATCACTGAAGCTTTCTTT. This encodes CASSLITEAFF.

The sample holds a few counts of this clonotype. V gene TRBV20-1 combines with J gene TRBJ1-5; D is uncertain. The V end lost 6 bases, the J end lost 2 bases, and 14 bases lay between the germline ends. The CDR3 loop spans 14 amino acids. CDR1 DFQATT and CDR2 SNEGSKA come from the germline V gene (reference sequence). Here the CDR3 reads CSAAFPGGNQPQHF. In DNA, the CDR3 is TGCAGTGCGGCCTTCCCTGGGGGCAATCAGCCCCAGCATTTT.

This clonotype has just a few counts. J is TRBJ2-2 and V is TRBV20-1; 10 nucleotides agree with TRBD2. J was trimmed by 5 bases and V by 3 bases; bases with no gene match: 9. This CDR3 is built from 16 residues. CDR1 is DFQATT, CDR2 SNEGSKA, per germline (reference sequence). The CDR3: CSASAPSGRATGELFF. CDR3 in DNA: TGCAGTGCTAGCGCTCCTAGCGGGAGAGCTACCGGGGAGCTGTTTTTT.

V and J are TRBV7-2 and TRBJ1-5; tentatively, D is TRBD1 (6 bases). This CDR3 contains 13 residues. From germline, CDR1 is SGHTA and CDR2 FQGNSA. Trimming left V 3 bases short and J 5 bases short, with 8 bases between. The DNA for the CDR3 is TGTGCCAGCAGCTTGGACAGCGATCAGCCCCAGCATTTT. This gives the protein CASSLDSDQPQHF.

V is TRBV10-3 and J is TRBJ2-3, with D possibly being TRBD2 (6 bases). From germline, CDR1 is ENHRY and CDR2 SYGVKD. V was clipped by 8 bases and J by 2 bases, with 14 bases between them. The CDR3 is 14 residues long. DNA for the CDR3: TGTGCCATCTCCCGGGAGATCTCCACAGATACGCAGTATTTT. It encodes CAISREISTDTQYF.

The chain joins TRBV20-1 to TRBJ1-4; 10 nucleotides match TRBD1. The CDR3 has 17 amino acids. Germline V gene lookup returns CDR1 DFQATT and CDR2 SNEGSKA (reference sequence). V lost 4 bases and J lost 6; bases outside the gene matches: 14. The CDR3 loop reads CSATLGQGVGYDEKLFF. Here the CDR3 DNA reads TGCAGTGCTACCCTCGGACAGGGGGTCGGATATGATGAAAAACTGTTTTTT.

This clonotype was counted only a few times. The rearrangement links TRBV6-1 to TRBJ1-2, with 9 nucleotides matching TRBD1. V lost 7 bases, J lost 5 bases, and 11 bases stayed unmatched. The CDR3 is 15 amino acids. Per germline, CDR1 MNHNS and CDR2 SASEGT. CDR3: CASTKQGARSYGYTF. The CDR3 nucleotides read TGTGCCAGCACCAAACAGGGGGCGCGCTCTTATGGCTACACCTTC.

The chain has TRBV6-4 and TRBJ2-1; the D is unclear. V was shortened by 5 bases and J by 0 bases, with 11 bases between the two germline ends. This CDR3 has 15 amino acids. In germline, CDR1 is MRHNA, CDR2 SNTAGT. CDR3 sequence: CASSSGLSSYNEQFF. CDR3 DNA sequence: TGTGCCAGCAGTTCTGGGCTGAGCTCCTACAATGAGCAGTTCTTC.

The chain couples TRBV10-3 to TRBJ1-2, with 7 nucleotides matching TRBD1. J lost 5 bases, V lost 6 bases, and 6 bases had no gene match. CDR1 ENHRY and CDR2 SYGVKD come from the germline V gene. The CDR3 totals 13 residues. The CDR3 reads CAIRDGTEYGYTF. Written as DNA, the CDR3 is TGTGCCATCAGGGACGGGACAGAGTATGGCTACACCTTC.

The V and J genes are TRBV19 and TRBJ1-4; D ambiguous. Per the germline V gene, CDR1 is LNHDA and CDR2 is SQIVND (reference sequence). Trimming took 4 bases from V and 4 from J, leaving 10 bases between them. The CDR3 totals 14 residues. The CDR3 nucleotides read TGTGCCAGTAGTAAGACGGATGATAATGAAAAACTGTTTTTT. This sequence encodes CASSKTDDNEKLFF.